The 32 T cell receptor beta chains below were found in one sample sequenced in a study of T cell responses to AZD1222 COVID-19 vaccine. Profiled with immunoSEQ multiplex PCR; TCRdb holds only in-frame clones, not every one. The table has around 130,000 clones, over 75% seen once. The input for sequencing was peripheral blood, taken on day 0 of AZD1222 vaccination. The receptors originated from an adult in good health.

The chain employs TRBV12-3 or TRBV12-4 and TRBJ1-2; D ambiguous. V was pared by 7 bases and J by 4 bases, with 13 bases between. The CDR3 extends over 13 amino acids. CDR3 sequence (DNA): TGTGCCAGCACCCCAAGAGATTCCTATGGCTACACCTTC. Amino acids: CASTPRDSYGYTF.

This chain uses TRBV29-1 with TRBJ1-4, with a weak D call TRBD1 (5 bases). Between the trimmed V and J ends, which lost 7 bases and 3 bases, there was a span of 9 bases. Germline CDR1 and CDR2: SQVTM and ANQGSEA. This CDR3 region has 12 residues. This CDR3 reads CSAGGANEKLFF. In nucleotides, the CDR3 is TGCAGCGCCGGAGGGGCTAATGAAAAACTGTTTTTT.

The chain combines TRBV27 with TRBJ1-6; D gene ambiguous. Trimming removed 3 bases from V and 6 bases from J, with 9 bases in between. Per the germline V gene, CDR1 is MNHEY and CDR2 is SMNVEV (reference sequence). The CDR3 spans 14 residues. CDR3 coding DNA: TGTGCCAGCAGTTTTGGCACTTCTAATTCACCCCTCCACTTT. It codes for CASSFGTSNSPLHF.

The rearrangement joins TRBV7-9 to TRBJ1-4; tentatively, D is TRBD1 (5 bases). Germline CDR1 is SEHNR and CDR2 is FQNEAQ (reference sequence). V was clipped by 3 bases and J by 6 bases, with 11 bases between them. The CDR3 extends over 14 amino acids. CDR3 sequence reads: CASSFGGSDEKLFF. The DNA of the CDR3 is TGTGCCAGCAGCTTCGGGGGATCCGATGAAAAACTGTTTTTT. The variable domain in full, with the rest retrieved from reference TRBV7-9 and TRBJ1-4, is DTGVSQNPRHKITKRGQNVTFRCDPISEHNRLYWYRQTLGQGPEFLTYFQNEAQLEKSRLLSDRFSAERPKGSFSTLEIQRTEQGDSAMYLCASSFGGSDEKLFFGSGTQLSVL.

The V gene is TRBV7-9, the J gene TRBJ2-7, with 7 bases fitting TRBD2. J gave up 7 bases and V 8 bases, and 5 bases lay outside the gene matches. The germline V gene has CDR1 SEHNR and CDR2 FQNEAQ (reference sequence). The CDR3 is 11 amino acids. This CDR3 reads CASERDLEQYF. The CDR3 nucleotides read TGTGCCAGCGAGCGGGACCTTGAGCAGTACTTC. Using reference TRBV7-9 and TRBJ2-7 for the parts outside the CDR3, the full variable domain is DTGVSQNPRHKITKRGQNVTFRCDPISEHNRLYWYRQTLGQGPEFLTYFQNEAQLEKSRLLSDRFSAERPKGSFSTLEIQRTEQGDSAMYLCASERDLEQYFGPGTRLTVT.

Regarding this clone: The sample carries other DNA sequences with the same CDR3. The CDR3 region has the DNA TGTGCCAGCAGCTTACGTGGGGGAAATCAGCCCCAGCATTTT. It is translated as CASSLRGGNQPQHF. The chain uses TRBV7-2 and TRBJ1-5, with D perhaps matching TRBD1 (5 bases). The CDR3 covers 14 residues. Per the germline V gene, CDR1 is SGHTA and CDR2 is FQGNSA. Trimming cost V 2 bases and J 4 bases, with 9 bases left between them.

The chain combines TRBV5-1 with TRBJ2-1; 11 nucleotides align to TRBD2. Unmatched junction bases numbered 7, after V lost 0 bases and J lost 8 bases. The CDR3 consists of 16 residues. The V gene's germline CDR1 is SGHRS and CDR2 YFSETQ. Here the CDR3 DNA reads TGCGCCAGCAGCTTGGGAGTACTAGCGGGAGAAGATGAGCAGTTCTTC. Residues: CASSLGVLAGEDEQFF.

In the case of this clone: Other DNA variants within this sample encode the same CDR3. The chain combines TRBV6-2 or TRBV6-3 with TRBJ1-5; 7 bases agree with TRBD1. J gave up 4 bases and V 5 bases, and 8 bases lay outside the gene matches. CDR1 and CDR2 from the germline V gene are MNHEY and SVGEGT. CDR3 length equals 15 residues. The CDR3 sequence is CASSRSTGSNQPQHF. The CDR3 region has the DNA TGTGCCAGCAGTCGATCGACAGGGTCAAATCAGCCCCAGCATTTT.

V usage is TRBV6-6 and J usage is TRBJ1-2, with D unresolved. Trimming removed 6 bases at V and 3 bases at J, with 14 bases between. There are 14 residues in the CDR3. Germline lookup yields CDR1 MNHNY and CDR2 SVGAGI (reference sequence). CDR3 loop: CASRSPEGHYGYTF. The CDR3 DNA is TGTGCCAGCAGGTCCCCGGAAGGGCACTATGGCTACACCTTC.

This clone was observed a handful of times. The chain carries TRBV4-1 and TRBJ2-3, with 7 nucleotides matching TRBD1. The germline V gene has CDR1 MGHRA and CDR2 YSYEKL. The V and J ends lost 3 bases and 6 bases, in that order; junction bases with no gene match: 15. The length of the CDR3 is 17 residues. The chain's CDR3 is CASSQADRASLGDTQYF. In nucleotides, the CDR3 is TGCGCCAGCAGCCAGGCCGACAGGGCTTCTTTGGGGGATACGCAGTATTTT.

This chain connects TRBV6-4 to TRBJ2-2; D is ambiguous. Trimming took 3 bases from V and 4 from J, leaving 6 bases between them. The CDR3 has 13 amino acids. The germline V gene has CDR1 MRHNA and CDR2 SNTAGT. In DNA form, the CDR3 reads TGTGCCAGCAGTGAAACTGGCACCGGGGAGCTGTTTTTT. Protein: CASSETGTGELFF.

DNA of the CDR3: TGTGCCTGGAGACAAAGCTCTGGAAACACCATATATTTT. Translated: CAWRQSSGNTIYF. This sequence joins TRBV30 and TRBJ1-3, with D hard to call. Germline CDR1 reads GTSNPN; CDR2 reads SVGIG (reference sequence). The CDR3 runs to 13 residues. Trimming cost V 3 bases and J 0 bases, with 6 bases left between them.

This chain connects TRBV30 to TRBJ1-6; 8 positions agree with TRBD1. V lost 5 bases to trimming and J lost 6 bases; unmatched junction nucleotides: 6. The CDR3 totals 14 residues. Germline loops: CDR1 GTSNPN, CDR2 SVGIG (reference sequence). CDR3 loop: CAWGIRGPNSPLHF. CDR3 in DNA: TGTGCCTGGGGGATCAGGGGGCCTAATTCACCCCTCCACTTT. Based on the CDR3 plus reference TRBV30 and TRBJ1-6, the full variable domain is SQTIHQWPATLVQPVGSPLSLECTVEGTSNPNLYWYRQAAGRGLQLLFYSVGIGQISSEVPQNLSASRPQDRQFILSSKKLLLSDSGFYLCAWGIRGPNSPLHFGNGTRLTVT.

This clone has just a few counts. This chain uses TRBV30 with TRBJ1-2, with D unresolved. CDR1 is GTSNPN and CDR2 is SVGIG in the germline V gene (reference sequence). There are 12 residues in the CDR3. Trimming removed 0 bases from V and 8 bases from J, with 10 bases in between. CDR3 nucleotides: TGTGCCTGGAGTGTACACCGCTTGGGCTACACCTTC. Translated: CAWSVHRLGYTF. The entire variable domain, with the rest obtained from reference TRBV30 and TRBJ1-2, is as follows: SQTIHQWPATLVQPVGSPLSLECTVEGTSNPNLYWYRQAAGRGLQLLFYSVGIGQISSEVPQNLSASRPQDRQFILSSKKLLLSDSGFYLCAWSVHRLGYTFGSGTRLTVV.

This clone was seen only once. The chain recombines TRBV7-3 with TRBJ2-1, with TRBD2 matching over 10 bases. The J segment lost 5 bases and the V segment lost 5 bases, leaving 6 bases of the junction unmatched. The CDR3 covers 15 residues. CDR1 SGHTA and CDR2 FQGTGA come from the germline V gene. CDR3 DNA sequence: TGTGCCAGCAGCCCCAGGACTAGCGGAGACAATGAGCAGTTCTTC. Protein sequence: CASSPRTSGDNEQFF.

This chain connects TRBV18 to TRBJ2-3; TRBD1 might be the D (5 bases). Trimming cost V 3 bases and J 2 bases, with 9 bases left between them. This CDR3 spans 14 amino acids. In germline, CDR1 is KGHSH, CDR2 LQKENI. CDR3 region: CASSPWGVTDTQYF. CDR3 DNA: TGTGCCAGCTCACCCTGGGGCGTCACAGATACGCAGTATTTT.

This sequence joins TRBV9 and TRBJ2-1; D tentatively reads TRBD1 or TRBD2 (5 bases each). The CDR3 runs 16 residues. V lost 3 bases and J 0 bases, leaving 13 bases between the germline ends. CDR1 is SGDLS and CDR2 is YYNGEE in the germline V gene. The CDR3 DNA follows: TGTGCCAGCAGCGGCGAGGGGCATGGCTCCTACAATGAGCAGTTCTTC. It encodes CASSGEGHGSYNEQFF.

The rearrangement joins TRBV19 to TRBJ1-1, with D tentatively TRBD1 (6 bases). CDR3 length equals 17 residues. Germline CDR1 LNHDA, CDR2 SQIVND (reference sequence). Trimming pared 7 bases from V and 8 bases from J, leaving 29 bases between. Written as DNA, the CDR3 is TGTGCCAGTAAGAATATTAGGGTGAGCAGGGGTGTAATGGAAGCTTTCTTT. Its protein is CASKNIRVSRGVMEAFF.

The genes are TRBV5-5 and TRBJ2-1; TRBD2 aligns across 7 bases. CDR1 is SGHKS, CDR2 YYEKEE, per germline (reference sequence). The CDR3 runs 14 residues. Trimming cost V 4 bases and J 5 bases; bases outside gene matches: 6. The CDR3 reads CASSLGEGNNEQFF. The CDR3 bases are TGTGCCAGCAGCCTTGGGGAGGGGAACAATGAGCAGTTCTTC.

The chain carries TRBV5-4 and TRBJ2-7; 9 positions agree with TRBD1. Unmatched junction bases numbered 8, after V lost 4 bases and J lost 6 bases. Germline assignment: CDR1 SGHNT and CDR2 YYREEE (reference sequence). CDR3 length: 14 amino acids. DNA for the CDR3: TGTGCCAGCAGCCCCGGACAGGGGTGGTTCGAGCAGTACTTC. Residues: CASSPGQGWFEQYF.

This sequence joins TRBV6-5 and TRBJ2-7; D might be TRBD1 (6 bases). V was shortened by 5 bases and J by 4 bases, with 15 bases between the two germline ends. CDR1 and CDR2 from the germline V gene are MNHEY and SVGAGI. CDR3 length equals 14 residues. The CDR3 spells CASSRQALLYEQYF. The CDR3 DNA sequence: TGTGCCAGCAGTCGACAGGCGTTGCTGTACGAGCAGTACTTC.

This clone was seen once. The rearrangement joins TRBV19 to TRBJ1-4, with 7 positions matching TRBD1. Losses at the gene ends were 0 bases for V and 2 bases for J; bases not matched to a gene: 9. Germline lookup yields CDR1 LNHDA and CDR2 SQIVND (reference sequence). CDR3 length: 18 residues. The CDR3 DNA reads as TGTGCCAGTAGTATAGATCGGGACAGACCCCTCACTAATGAAAAACTGTTTTTT. It specifies CASSIDRDRPLTNEKLFF.

This clone was picked up one time. At the DNA level, this CDR3 is encoded by other sequences in the same sample as well. The V and J genes are TRBV19 and TRBJ1-2, with no clear D. CDR1 is LNHDA, CDR2 SQIVND, per germline (reference sequence). The CDR3 spans 12 residues. V lost 1 base, J lost 7 bases, and 7 bases lay in between. CDR3 nucleotides: TGTGCCAGTAGTATAGGGAGTAGTGGCTACACCTTC. The encoded protein is CASSIGSSGYTF.

V and J are TRBV11-3 and TRBJ2-7, with 13 bases that match TRBD2. With V trimmed by 2 bases and J by 4 bases, 2 bases remained unmatched. Germline V CDR1 and CDR2: SGHNT, YENEEA. The CDR3 is 15 residues long. CDR3 amino acids: CASSLRTSGSYEQYF. For the CDR3, the DNA is TGTGCCAGCAGCTTAAGGACTAGCGGGAGTTACGAGCAGTACTTC. The variable domain in full, completed from reference TRBV11-3 and TRBJ2-7, reads EAGVVQSPRYKIIEKKQPVAFWCNPISGHNTLYWYLQNLGQGPELLIRYENEEAVDDSQLPKDRFSAERLKGVDSTLKIQPAELGDSAVYLCASSLRTSGSYEQYFGPGTRLTVT.

This chain joins TRBV7-2 and TRBJ2-5; D is ambiguous. The V end lost 3 bases, the J end lost 1 base, and 12 bases lay between the germline ends. The CDR3 contains 15 residues. Per the germline V gene, CDR1 is SGHTA and CDR2 is FQGNSA. Written as DNA, the CDR3 is TGTGCCAGCAGCTTCATGAACGGGCCCCAAGAGACCCAGTACTTC. Its protein is CASSFMNGPQETQYF.

The chain carries TRBV7-2 and TRBJ1-6, with 10 bases identical to TRBD1. In germline, CDR1 is SGHTA, CDR2 FQGNSA. Trimming removed 5 bases from V and 9 bases from J; junction bases left unmatched: 10. The CDR3 has 16 amino acids. CDR3 bases: TGTGCCAGCAGCCCTCAGACAGGGGGCTTCGGTTCACCCCTCCACTTT. It codes for CASSPQTGGFGSPLHF.

The chain carries TRBV2 and TRBJ1-1; D remains ambiguous. Germline V CDR1 and CDR2: SNHLY, FYNNEI. Trimming took off 6 bases at V and 8 bases at J, with 13 bases between the two ends. CDR3 size: 12 residues. CDR3 sequence reads: CASRFRGTEAFF. The CDR3 bases are TGTGCCAGCAGATTTAGAGGAACCGAAGCTTTCTTT.

The V call is TRBV21-1, the J call TRBJ2-7; the tabulated D call, TRBD1, remains unverified against the DNA. TRBV21-1 is a documented pseudogene. The length of the CDR3 is 12 residues. In DNA, the CDR3 is TGTGCCACCCGGACAGGGGGCGACGAGCAGTACTTC. This sequence encodes CATRTGGDEQYF.

This rearrangement joins TRBV11-3 to TRBJ2-5; no clear D. The CDR3 consists of 12 residues. The germline V gene encodes CDR1 SGHNT and CDR2 YENEEA. V dropped 0 bases and J dropped 4 bases, with 3 bases sitting between them. The CDR3 DNA is TGTGCCAGCAGCTTAGAACTAGAGACCCAGTACTTC. Protein: CASSLELETQYF.

For the CDR3, the DNA is TGTGCCAGCAGCTCCTTGGCAGGGGTTAGGGACACTGAAGCTTTCTTT. Its translation is CASSSLAGVRDTEAFF. V is TRBV11-2 and J is TRBJ1-1; a possible D gene is TRBD1 (6 bases). The germline gives CDR1 SGHAT, CDR2 FQNNGV. The CDR3 contains 16 residues. V gave up 4 bases and J gave up 3 bases, with 18 bases separating them.

The chain carries TRBV7-3 and TRBJ2-7; 9 nucleotides line up with TRBD1. The V gene end was trimmed by 5 bases and the J gene end by 4 bases; junction bases not matched to a gene: 9. CDR3 length equals 15 residues. Germline CDR1 reads SGHTA; CDR2 reads FQGTGA. This CDR3 reads CASSPTGGGTYEQYF. DNA for the CDR3: TGTGCCAGCAGCCCAACAGGGGGCGGTACGTACGAGCAGTACTTC.

With respect to this clone: At one end, the junction sequence differs from germline, possibly due to a read error. The chain recombines TRBV6-2 or TRBV6-3 with TRBJ2-7; D call uncertain. The germline V gene encodes CDR1 MNHEY and CDR2 SVGEGT. CDR3 length equals 11 residues. In nucleotides, the CDR3 is TGTGCCAGCAGTCACTCCTACGAGCAGTACTTC. Its translation: CASSHSYEQYF.